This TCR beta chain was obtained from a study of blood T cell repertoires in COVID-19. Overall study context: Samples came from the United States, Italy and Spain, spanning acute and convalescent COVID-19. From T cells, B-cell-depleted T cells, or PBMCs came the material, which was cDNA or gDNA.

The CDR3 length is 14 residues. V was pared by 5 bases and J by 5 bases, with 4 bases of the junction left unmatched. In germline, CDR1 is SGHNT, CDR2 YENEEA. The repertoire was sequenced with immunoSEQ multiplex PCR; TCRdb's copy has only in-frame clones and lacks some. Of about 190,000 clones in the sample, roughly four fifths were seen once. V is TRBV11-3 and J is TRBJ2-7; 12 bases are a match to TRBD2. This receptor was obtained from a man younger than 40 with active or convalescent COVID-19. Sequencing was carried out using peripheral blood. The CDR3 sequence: CASSRLAGVNEQYF. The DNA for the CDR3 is TGTGCCAGCAGCCGACTAGCGGGAGTAAACGAGCAGTACTTC.